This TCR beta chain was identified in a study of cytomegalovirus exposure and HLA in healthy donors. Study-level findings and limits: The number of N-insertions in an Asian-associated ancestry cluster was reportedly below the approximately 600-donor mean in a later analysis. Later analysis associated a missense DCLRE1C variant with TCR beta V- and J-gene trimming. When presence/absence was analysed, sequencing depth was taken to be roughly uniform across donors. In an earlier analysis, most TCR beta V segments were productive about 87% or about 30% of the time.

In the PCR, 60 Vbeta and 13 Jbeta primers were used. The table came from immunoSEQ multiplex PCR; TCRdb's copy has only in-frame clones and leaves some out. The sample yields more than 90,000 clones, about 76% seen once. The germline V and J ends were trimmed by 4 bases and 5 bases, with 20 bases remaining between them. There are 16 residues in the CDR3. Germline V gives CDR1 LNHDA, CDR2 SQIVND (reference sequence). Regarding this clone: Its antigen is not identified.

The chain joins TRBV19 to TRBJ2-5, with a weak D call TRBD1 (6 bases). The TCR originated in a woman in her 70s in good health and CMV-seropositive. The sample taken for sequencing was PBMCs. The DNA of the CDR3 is TGTGCCAGTAGTAGGGGGCAGACCGGTACCTGGGAGACCCAGTACTTC. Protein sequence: CASSRGQTGTWETQYF. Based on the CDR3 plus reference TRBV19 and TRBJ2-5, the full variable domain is DGGITQSPKYLFRKEGQNVTLSCEQNLNHDAMYWYRQDPGQGLRLIYYSQIVNDFQKGDIAEGYSVSREKKESFPLTVTSAQKNPTAFYLCASSRGQTGTWETQYFGPGTRLLVL.